This paragraph reports one TCR beta chain. This clonotype was recorded at least ten times. Its antigen remains unidentified. No quality values exist for individual bases; no much larger clone is one base distant. Measured from the cysteine to the phenylalanine, the CDR3 is 14 residues long. Just the 42-base CDR3 DNA is kept, in frame starting at base 1. The CDR1 and CDR2 encoded by the germline V gene (reference sequence) are SGHNT and YYREEE. V is pared back by 4 bases and J by 6 bases, with 15 bases lying between the germline termini. This record belongs to a study of early T cells in non-severe SARS-CoV-2 infection (TCRdb year 2021). At the level of the whole study: Because TCR sequencing relied on bulk RNA taken from unsorted whole blood, pairing of alpha and beta chains was not possible.

Beyond this particular receptor, the publication reports: Matching against VDJdb was skewed toward anti-spike CD8 responses, likely underestimated virus-specific expansions, and missed private and CD4 specificities.

The library was obtained by 5' RACE. The sample was run on a NextSeq 500. The TCR library protocol attached unique molecular identifiers to individual cDNA molecules to correct for sequencing error and PCR bias. Sequencing covered both TCR alpha and beta chains, and within each sample the abundances of alpha and beta sequences were tightly co-correlated. As for the authors' bioinformatics: Decombinator V4 was used to perform V gene, J gene and CDR3 annotation of TCR sequences. Expanded TCRs were defined as changing significantly between any two time points under a Poisson model with p below 0.0001. Abundances of TCRs were expressed as counts per million after normalisation to the total number of TCRs sequenced in each sample. MAIT TCRs were defined by TRAV1-2 paired with TRAJ12, TRAJ20 or TRAJ33, and iNKT TCRs by TRAV10 paired with TRAJ18. VDJdb, accessed on 1 November 2021, was searched for TCRs annotated for CMV, EBV and SARS-CoV-2, and TCRs annotated for more than one antigen were excluded. In TCRdb, the public reads were trimmed at Q25 with fastp and aligned with MiXCR, with productive beta chains retained. Rows merge per CDR3 protein into single entries with the most common DNA and genes. These V and J calls are TCRdb output, not the study's own analysis. This sample gives tens of thousands of distinct CDR3 sequences in total; approximately 10% of them show up just once. Together, the top ten hold about a fifth of the sample.

A case-control design nested within a healthcare worker cohort in London, UK, was used, with weekly nasopharyngeal swab PCR tests and blood sampling performed. Healthcare workers were recruited during the week of the UK lockdown, between 23 and 31 March 2020, and followed weekly for up to about 16 weeks. The sample consisted of whole blood. The sequence was collected from an adult who was a healthcare worker with PCR-confirmed SARS-CoV-2 infection or an uninfected control (not recorded which). The rearranged chain carries TRBV5-4 and TRBJ2-3; too little of a D gene remains to name it. The DNA is as follows: TGTGCCAGCAGCACCGGCCCGGAATCGGATACGCAGTATTTT. Its protein product is CASSTGPESDTQYF.